Below, 32 T cell receptor beta chains from the same sample are listed, as sequenced in a study of response to subunit inactivated influenza vaccine. TCRdb reprocessed the RT-PCR reads with MiXCR, giving one entry per CDR3 protein. The table has more than 700,000 distinct CDR3 sequences, 21% seen once; the top ten hold about 10%. This specimen consisted of PBMCs from blood, obtained about 5 days after vaccination. Source of these receptors: a man in his fifties or sixties who received an inactivated influenza vaccine.

V and J are TRBV9 and TRBJ2-3; 10 bases agree with TRBD2. CDR3 length equals 15 residues. V shed 3 bases and J 4 bases; nucleotides not matched to a gene: 5. The germline CDR1 and CDR2 sequences are SGDLS and YYNGEE. CDR3 loop: CASSAPLAGADTQYF. DNA of the CDR3: TGTGCCAGCAGCGCCCCGCTAGCGGGAGCAGATACGCAGTATTTT. Full variable domain (missing parts from reference TRBV9 and TRBJ2-3): DSGVTQTPKHLITATGQRVTLRCSPRSGDLSVYWYQQSLDQGLQFLIQYYNGEERAKGNILERFSAQQFPDLHSELNLSSLELGDSALYFCASSAPLAGADTQYFGPGTRLTVL.

The chain links TRBV7-2 to TRBJ1-6; D gene uncertain. Germline loops: CDR1 SGHTA, CDR2 FQGNSA. Trimming removed 1 base from V and 9 bases from J, with 16 bases in between. The CDR3 loop spans 16 amino acids. CDR3 amino acids: CASSLESQNAGSPLHF. As DNA, the CDR3 is TGTGCCAGCAGCTTAGAGTCGCAGAATGCCGGTTCACCCCTCCACTTT.

This clonotype turned up a few times. CDR3 region: CASSGGASYEQYF. CDR3 nucleotides: TGTGCCAGCTCGGGGGGCGCGTCCTACGAGCAGTACTTC. V and J are TRBV5-4 and TRBJ2-7, with a possible D match to TRBD2 (7 bases). In germline, CDR1 is SGHNT, CDR2 YYREEE (reference sequence). V lost 7 bases and J 1 base, leaving 12 bases between the germline ends. This CDR3 is built from 13 residues.

The genes are TRBV6-1 and TRBJ1-1; D not certain. Trimming took off 5 bases at V and 6 bases at J, with 16 bases between the two ends. Per germline, CDR1 MNHNS and CDR2 SASEGT. This CDR3 region has 14 residues. The CDR3 here is CASSLGRLAAEAFF. CDR3 bases: TGTGCCAGCAGTCTTGGACGGTTGGCTGCTGAAGCTTTCTTT.

This clonotype was seen more than once but under ten times. The rearrangement links TRBV6-2 or TRBV6-3 to TRBJ1-2; D uncertain. CDR3 length equals 13 residues. In germline, CDR1 is MNHEY, CDR2 SVGEGT. V was clipped by 6 bases and J by 2 bases, with 10 bases between them. CDR3 region: CASSDQANYGYTF. The CDR3 bases are TGTGCCAGCAGCGACCAGGCCAACTATGGCTACACCTTC.

This clonotype came up a few times. This sequence joins TRBV6-5 and TRBJ1-5; TRBD1 might be the D (5 bases). The germline V gene encodes CDR1 MNHEY and CDR2 SVGAGI. The CDR3 is 15 amino acids. V lost 2 bases to trimming and J lost 7 bases, with 15 bases between them. The CDR3 sequence is CASSYQKGEEQPQHF. The CDR3 bases are TGTGCCAGCAGTTACCAAAAAGGGGAGGAACAGCCCCAGCATTTT.

The V gene is TRBV20-1, the J gene TRBJ2-7, with 7 bases identical to TRBD2. The CDR3 sequence is 12 residues long. Per germline, CDR1 DFQATT and CDR2 SNEGSKA (reference sequence). J lost 5 bases, V lost 4 bases, and 5 bases had no gene match. Here the CDR3 DNA reads TGCAGTGCTAAGGGCCGGGGGGACGAGCAGTACTTC. Amino acids: CSAKGRGDEQYF.

The table lists this clonotype with a few counts. The V and J genes are TRBV12-3 or TRBV12-4 and TRBJ1-5; D gene uncertain. Trimming removed 4 bases from V and 0 bases from J, with 7 bases in between. This CDR3 is 14 amino acids long. CDR3 DNA sequence: TGTGCCAGCAGTTCGGACGGTAGCAATCAGCCCCAGCATTTT. Its protein is CASSSDGSNQPQHF.

V and J are TRBV12-3 or TRBV12-4 and TRBJ1-2; TRBD1 matches 7 bases. The V and J ends lost 2 bases and 6 bases, in that order; junction bases with no gene match: 6. The CDR3 contains 14 residues. The CDR3 nucleotides read TGTGCCAGCAGTTTAAGAGACAGGGCCCATGGCTACACCTTC. Translating gives CASSLRDRAHGYTF.

V gene TRBV27 combines with J gene TRBJ1-6; D gene unclear. There are 16 residues in the CDR3. The germline CDR1 and CDR2 sequences are MNHEY and SMNVEV (reference sequence). V was cut by 0 bases and J by 8 bases, with 14 bases left in between. The CDR3 region is CASSLSIGRRDSPLHF. The CDR3 DNA reads TGTGCCAGCAGTTTATCGATTGGCCGACGGGATTCACCCCTCCACTTT.

In DNA form, the CDR3 reads TGTGCCAGCAGCCAAGATTGGACCAGGGGGATGGAGACCCAGTACTTC. This gives the protein CASSQDWTRGMETQYF. The genes are TRBV3-1 and TRBJ2-5; the match to TRBD1 covers 7 bases. The CDR3 loop spans 16 amino acids. V was pared by 0 bases and J by 5 bases, with 9 bases of the junction left unmatched. Germline CDR1 and CDR2: LGHDT and YNNKEL (reference sequence).

V and J are TRBV18 and TRBJ1-5; D remains unclear. CDR1 and CDR2 (germline): KGHSH, LQKENI. The CDR3 has 13 residues. Trimming took 3 bases from V and 5 from J, leaving 8 bases between them. The CDR3 nucleotides are TGTGCCAGCTCACCCGGGAACCATCAGCCCCAGCATTTT. Translated, it gives CASSPGNHQPQHF.

This chain links TRBV6-5 with TRBJ1-2, with 10 bases that match TRBD1. The CDR3 sequence is 14 residues long. CDR1 and CDR2 from the germline V gene are MNHEY and SVGAGI. V was pared by 8 bases and J by 7 bases, with 10 bases of the junction left unmatched. This chain's CDR3 is CASGAGQGIGGYTF. In nucleotides, the CDR3 is TGTGCCAGCGGGGCGGGACAGGGGATCGGTGGCTACACCTTC.

CDR3 residues: CAISTTSGGETQYF. The CDR3 nucleotides read TGTGCCATCAGTACGACTAGCGGGGGAGAGACCCAGTACTTC. This chain uses TRBV10-3 with TRBJ2-5, with 12 nucleotides matching TRBD2. After removal of 5 bases from V and 4 bases from J, the junction contained 2 bases not matched to a gene. There are 14 residues in the CDR3. Looked up from germline, CDR1 is ENHRY and CDR2 is SYGVKD.

The V and J genes are TRBV29-1 and TRBJ2-1; TRBD2 agrees at 15 bases. CDR3 size: 17 residues. CDR1 and CDR2 from the germline V gene are SQVTM and ANQGSEA. V lost 6 bases and J lost 9; bases outside the gene matches: 15. The CDR3 DNA reads as TGCAGCGTCCGGGGACTAGCGGGAGGAGGGGGGTTGGGTGAGCAGTTCTTC. Its protein product is CSVRGLAGGGGLGEQFF.

The V call is TRBV5-1, the J call TRBJ2-5; 11 positions agree with TRBD1. Germline V gene lookup returns CDR1 SGHRS and CDR2 YFSETQ. V shed 2 bases, J shed 5 bases, and the junction held 5 bases outside the gene matches. This CDR3 comprises 15 residues. The CDR3 nucleotides read TGCGCCAGCAGCTTTGGACAGGGGGCATGGGAGACCCAGTACTTC. Translation gives CASSFGQGAWETQYF.

This clonotype was seen many times. V and J are TRBV6-2 or TRBV6-3 and TRBJ2-3; no definite D call. The V end lost 8 bases, the J end lost 5 bases, and 17 bases lay between the germline ends. The CDR3 length is 14 residues. CDR1 MNHEY and CDR2 SVGEGT come from the germline V gene. DNA for the CDR3: TGTGCCAGCCGAACCGCCCCTCCGGGAGATACGCAGTATTTT. Protein product: CASRTAPPGDTQYF.

In its sample, this clonotype was seen a few times. V gene TRBV6-1 combines with J gene TRBJ2-7, with 13 nucleotides matching TRBD2. The CDR3 runs to 17 residues. Germline values: CDR1 MNHNS, CDR2 SASEGT. With V trimmed by 5 bases and J by 6 bases, 13 bases remained unmatched. The CDR3 loop is CASSRPGLAGNPPEQYF. CDR3 in DNA: TGTGCCAGCAGTAGACCGGGACTAGCGGGGAACCCACCCGAGCAGTACTTC.

The CDR3 is CASSLDALGAGETQYF. CDR3 nucleotide sequence: TGCGCCAGCAGCTTGGACGCTCTGGGGGCGGGCGAGACCCAGTACTTC. This rearrangement joins TRBV5-1 to TRBJ2-5; D is possibly TRBD1 (6 bases). CDR3 size: 16 residues. CDR1 is SGHRS and CDR2 is YFSETQ in the germline V gene. The ends were cut back, 0 bases at V and 5 bases at J, with 17 bases in the middle.

The V call is TRBV25-1, the J call TRBJ2-1; 14 bases are shared with TRBD2. The CDR3 has 15 amino acids. CDR1 and CDR2 from the germline V gene are MGHDK and SYGVNS. J gave up 0 bases and V 9 bases, and 1 base lay outside the gene matches. This chain's CDR3 is CARGTSGGSYNEQFF. CDR3 coding DNA: TGTGCCAGAGGGACTAGCGGGGGCTCCTACAATGAGCAGTTCTTC.

This clonotype turned up a few times. J is TRBJ2-1 and V is TRBV12-5; D is unclear. This CDR3 region has 15 residues. Germline CDR1 and CDR2: LGHNT and FRNRAP. The germline V and J ends were trimmed by 3 bases and 0 bases, with 9 bases remaining between them. CDR3 protein: CASGLGVSSYNEQFF. The CDR3 coding sequence is TGTGCTAGTGGTTTAGGTGTGAGCTCCTACAATGAGCAGTTCTTC.

This clonotype was seen a few times. V gene TRBV29-1 combines with J gene TRBJ2-7, with a tentative D call TRBD1 (6 bases). Germline-derived CDR1 and CDR2 are SQVTM and ANQGSEA. This CDR3 is built from 13 residues. The V gene lost 4 bases and the J gene lost 5 bases, with 15 bases spanning the gap. This CDR3 reads CSVGTGTLHEQYF. As DNA, the CDR3 is TGCAGCGTTGGAACAGGGACCCTCCACGAGCAGTACTTC.

There are a few counts of this clonotype. The chain joins TRBV10-3 to TRBJ2-2, with 8 bases fitting TRBD1. V gave up 6 bases and J gave up 7 bases; unmatched junction bases: 7. The germline gives CDR1 ENHRY, CDR2 SYGVKD. The CDR3 covers 14 residues. The CDR3 bases are TGTGCCATCAGCGACAGGGGTTTGATCGGGGAGCTGTTTTTT. It yields the protein CAISDRGLIGELFF.

The V and J genes are TRBV4-3 and TRBJ2-1; D not resolved. V was clipped by 0 bases and J by 2 bases, with 11 bases between them. The CDR3 runs 16 residues. Germline V gives CDR1 LGHNA, CDR2 YSLEER. CDR3 sequence reads: CASSQDAPRTYNEQFF. DNA of the CDR3: TGCGCCAGCAGCCAAGATGCCCCGAGGACCTACAATGAGCAGTTCTTC.

V usage is TRBV11-2 and J usage is TRBJ2-6, with TRBD1 matching over 8 bases. V lost 5 bases and J lost 2; bases outside the gene matches: 11. The CDR3 length is 18 residues. Germline lookup yields CDR1 SGHAT and CDR2 FQNNGV. CDR3 amino acids: CASSGQGASLAGANVLTF. The CDR3 DNA follows: TGTGCCAGCAGCGGTCAGGGGGCGTCCTTAGCTGGGGCCAACGTCCTGACTTTC.

The chain is built from TRBV3-1 and TRBJ2-1; no reliable D call. The CDR3 loop spans 12 amino acids. The germline V gene encodes CDR1 LGHDT and CDR2 YNNKEL (reference sequence). V dropped 6 bases and J dropped 16 bases, with 19 bases sitting between them. The CDR3 reads CASSRTASSYFF. CDR3 coding DNA: TGTGCCAGCAGTCGGACGGCCTCCTCATACTTCTTC.

The V and J genes are TRBV3-1 and TRBJ1-2; 7 positions agree with TRBD1. J was trimmed by 8 bases and V by 6 bases; bases with no gene match: 6. This CDR3 is 12 amino acids long. CDR1 and CDR2 from the germline V gene are LGHDT and YNNKEL (reference sequence). CDR3 in DNA: TGTGCCAGCAGAATACAGGGGAAAGGCTACACCTTC. Translating gives CASRIQGKGYTF.

The chain couples TRBV7-2 to TRBJ1-6, with D possibly matching TRBD1 (5 bases). The CDR3 length is 14 residues. Germline loops: CDR1 SGHTA, CDR2 FQGNSA. V lost 2 bases and J 7 bases, leaving 9 bases between the germline ends. CDR3 protein: CASSLFQGNSPLHF. The CDR3 region has the DNA TGTGCCAGCAGCTTATTCCAGGGAAATTCACCCCTCCACTTT.

The genes are TRBV6-2 or TRBV6-3 and TRBJ2-1, with 9 bases fitting TRBD2. V lost 0 bases, J lost 3 bases, and 3 bases stayed unmatched. This CDR3 spans 16 amino acids. Germline lookup yields CDR1 MNHEY and CDR2 SVGEGT. The CDR3 loop reads CASSYSRGRVYNEQFF. The DNA of the CDR3 is TGTGCCAGCAGTTACTCGCGCGGGAGGGTCTACAATGAGCAGTTCTTC.

The CDR3 here is CASSTSGGHTDTQYF. In DNA form, the CDR3 reads TGTGCCAGCAGTACTAGCGGGGGGCACACAGATACGCAGTATTTT. This sequence joins TRBV7-2 and TRBJ2-3; the match to TRBD2 covers 12 bases. With V trimmed by 6 bases and J by 2 bases, 3 bases remained unmatched. CDR3 size: 15 residues. Germline CDR1 is SGHTA and CDR2 is FQGNSA.

This chain joins TRBV4-3 and TRBJ2-7; the D is unclear. Deletions cut 0 bases from V and 2 bases from J, with 8 bases between. The germline gives CDR1 LGHNA, CDR2 YSLEER. This CDR3 has 14 residues. CDR3 residues: CASSQDYSTYEQYF. The CDR3 bases are TGCGCCAGCAGCCAAGACTACAGCACCTACGAGCAGTACTTC.

This clonotype has more than one count but fewer than ten. The chain employs TRBV20-1 and TRBJ1-1; D remains ambiguous. Germline CDR1 reads DFQATT; CDR2 reads SNEGSKA (reference sequence). The CDR3 runs to 13 residues. Trimming removed 0 bases from V and 0 bases from J, with 5 bases in between. CDR3 loop: CSAREGMNTEAFF. In DNA form, the CDR3 reads TGCAGTGCTAGAGAGGGAATGAACACTGAAGCTTTCTTT.